This T cell receptor (beta chain) derives from a study of identical twins. V lost 6 bases to trimming and J lost 5 bases, with 15 bases between them. Germline CDR1 is SGHRS and CDR2 is YFSETQ. The CDR3 has 14 residues. Study-level results: Beta out-of-frame sequences displayed a weaker excess of sharing between twins. Researchers caution that invariant MAIT and iNKT cells could partly confound zero-insertion analyses.

This clonotype was seen many times. Its antigen is unidentified. From the 5' RACE reads, TCRdb called clonotypes with MiXCR, one entry per CDR3 protein. This table has approximately 550,000 distinct CDR3 sequences, about a fifth appearing once. This sample also belongs to another study, concerning yellow fever vaccine responses in identical twins.

The rearrangement uses TRBV5-1 and TRBJ2-1; D uncertain. The receptor's source is a woman aged 18-29 years in good health. Sequenced material: CD4+ T cells sorted from blood. CDR3 DNA: TGCGCCAGCAATCCCGGGTTCGAGGACAATGAGCAGTTCTTC. Its translation: CASNPGFEDNEQFF.